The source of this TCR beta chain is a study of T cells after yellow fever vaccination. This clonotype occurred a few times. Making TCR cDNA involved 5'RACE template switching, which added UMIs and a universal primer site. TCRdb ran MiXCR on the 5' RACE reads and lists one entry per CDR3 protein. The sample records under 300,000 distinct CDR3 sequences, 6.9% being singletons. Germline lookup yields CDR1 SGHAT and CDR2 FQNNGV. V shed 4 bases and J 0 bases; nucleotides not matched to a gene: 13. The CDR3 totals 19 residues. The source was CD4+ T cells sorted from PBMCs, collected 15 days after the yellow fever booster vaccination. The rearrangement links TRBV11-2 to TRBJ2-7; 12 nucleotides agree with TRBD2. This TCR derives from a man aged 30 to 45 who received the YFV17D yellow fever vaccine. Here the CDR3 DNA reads TGTGCCAGCAGCTCGATCGCGGGACTAGCGGGTGGAAGCTCCTACGAGCAGTACTTC. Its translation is CASSSIAGLAGGSSYEQYF.